This passage covers 21 T cell receptor beta chains from one sample sequenced in a study of PD-L1 blockade in urothelial cancer. The repertoire was sequenced with immunoSEQ multiplex PCR; TCRdb's copy has only in-frame clones and lacks some. The table lists approximately 47,000 clones, approximately 78% of them singletons. Sample time point: peripheral blood 6 weeks after treatment start. Here the sequenced sample was PBMCs, taken around atezolizumab (anti-PD-L1) treatment. These receptors all stem from a man in his 70s with urothelial cancer.

V is TRBV18 and J is TRBJ1-2, with 7 positions matching TRBD1. Trimming took 2 bases from V and 4 from J; bases not matched to a gene: 4. Germline V gene sequence: CDR1 KGHSH, CDR2 LQKENI. CDR3 length equals 14 residues. The CDR3 reads CASSPNRGTYGYTF. DNA of the CDR3: TGTGCCAGCTCACCAAACAGGGGAACCTATGGCTACACCTTC. Full variable domain (missing parts from reference TRBV18 and TRBJ1-2): NAGVMQNPRHLVRRRGQEARLRCSPMKGHSHVYWYRQLPEEGLKFMVYLQKENIIDESGMPKERFSAEFPKEGPSILRIQQVVRGDSAAYFCASSPNRGTYGYTFGSGTRLTVV.

CDR3 sequence reads: CASRGQGEETQYF. CDR3 nucleotides: TGTGCCAGCAGAGGACAGGGGGAGGAGACCCAGTACTTC. The chain combines TRBV2 with TRBJ2-5; 10 bases map to TRBD1. J gave up 5 bases and V 6 bases, and 3 bases lay outside the gene matches. Germline assignment: CDR1 SNHLY and CDR2 FYNNEI. The length of the CDR3 is 13 residues.

V and J are TRBV5-6 and TRBJ2-5; a weak D match, TRBD2 (6 bases). Trimming left V 1 base short and J 4 bases short, with 14 bases between. Germline V gene sequence: CDR1 SGHDT, CDR2 YYEEEE. The CDR3 consists of 15 residues. The CDR3 DNA reads TGTGCCAGCAGCTTGCAGGTCTCAGCGGGAGAGACCCAGTACTTC. It is translated as CASSLQVSAGETQYF.

This chain uses TRBV19 with TRBJ1-4; the match to TRBD1 covers 9 bases. Trimming took 4 bases from V and 5 from J; bases not matched to a gene: 2. Germline CDR1 LNHDA, CDR2 SQIVND (reference sequence). The CDR3 has 14 residues. The CDR3 region is CASSTGQGNEKLFF. DNA of the CDR3: TGTGCCAGTAGTACGGGACAGGGAAATGAAAAACTGTTTTTT.

The chain couples TRBV19 to TRBJ2-3; possible D gene TRBD1, 6 bases. The ends were cut back, 2 bases at V and 0 bases at J, with 9 bases in the middle. Per germline, CDR1 LNHDA and CDR2 SQIVND (reference sequence). The CDR3 loop spans 15 amino acids. CDR3 in amino acids: CASSIQGPSTDTQYF. Written as DNA, the CDR3 is TGTGCCAGTAGTATACAGGGGCCTAGCACAGATACGCAGTATTTT.

The CDR3: CASSLAGDTGDTQYF. The CDR3 DNA sequence: TGTGCCAGCAGTTTGGCGGGAGATACGGGAGATACGCAGTATTTT. V usage is TRBV28 and J usage is TRBJ2-3; 7 bases are a match to TRBD2. The CDR3 has 15 residues. Germline CDR1 is MDHEN and CDR2 is SYDVKM. V shed 3 bases, J shed 5 bases, and the junction held 8 bases outside the gene matches.

This chain uses TRBV28 with TRBJ2-5; the match to TRBD2 covers 9 bases. Germline loops: CDR1 MDHEN, CDR2 SYDVKM. V gave up 7 bases and J gave up 5 bases; unmatched junction bases: 8. The CDR3 has 14 amino acids. CDR3 in amino acids: CASTFSGSRETQYF. The CDR3 region has the DNA TGTGCCAGCACATTTAGCGGGAGTCGGGAGACCCAGTACTTC.

The rearrangement uses TRBV27 and TRBJ2-5; D perhaps matches TRBD2 (5 bases). V was shortened by 5 bases and J by 5 bases, with 21 bases between the two germline ends. CDR1 is MNHEY, CDR2 SMNVEV, per germline (reference sequence). The CDR3 is 16 residues long. The CDR3 DNA sequence: TGTGCCAGCAGTCCCATTCTGGGCTTCTCGGGGGAGACCCAGTACTTC. Residues: CASSPILGFSGETQYF.

The chain carries TRBV5-1 and TRBJ1-2; D not certain. The CDR3 consists of 14 residues. V dropped 4 bases and J dropped 0 bases, with 10 bases sitting between them. Germline lookup yields CDR1 SGHRS and CDR2 YFSETQ. The CDR3 loop reads CASSPQAANYGYTF. In nucleotides, the CDR3 is TGCGCCAGCAGCCCCCAGGCAGCTAACTATGGCTACACCTTC. The entire variable domain, with the rest obtained from reference TRBV5-1 and TRBJ1-2, is as follows: KAGVTQTPRYLIKTRGQQVTLSCSPISGHRSVSWYQQTPGQGLQFLFEYFSETQRNKGNFPGRFSGRQFSNSRSEMNVSTLELGDSALYLCASSPQAANYGYTFGSGTRLTVV.

This chain uses TRBV5-1 with TRBJ2-3; 9 nucleotides line up with TRBD2. CDR3 length: 15 amino acids. V lost 4 bases to trimming and J lost 2 bases; unmatched junction nucleotides: 5. Germline-derived CDR1 and CDR2 are SGHRS and YFSETQ. CDR3 sequence: CASSPLAGPTDTQYF. The DNA of the CDR3 is TGCGCCAGCAGCCCTCTAGCGGGGCCCACAGATACGCAGTATTTT.

This clone was seen a handful of times. The chain recombines TRBV6-1 with TRBJ2-7, with 7 bases matching TRBD2. Per the germline V gene, CDR1 is MNHNS and CDR2 is SASEGT. Trimming removed 6 bases from V and 3 bases from J; junction bases left unmatched: 11. CDR3 length: 15 residues. The CDR3 spells CASRPKVGRYYEQYF. The CDR3 region has the DNA TGTGCCAGCAGGCCCAAGGTCGGGAGGTACTACGAGCAGTACTTC.

This clone was counted between two and nine times. The chain joins TRBV5-6 to TRBJ2-3; D is perhaps TRBD1 (6 bases). Trimming removed 0 bases from V and 0 bases from J, with 8 bases in between. Germline CDR1 is SGHDT and CDR2 is YYEEEE. The CDR3 loop spans 15 amino acids. CDR3 sequence reads: CASSLGQVSTDTQYF. The DNA for the CDR3 is TGTGCCAGCAGCTTGGGACAGGTTAGCACAGATACGCAGTATTTT.

This clone appeared a few times. The chain links TRBV6-6 to TRBJ1-5; TRBD1 might be the D (5 bases). The ends were cut back, 2 bases at V and 2 bases at J, with 7 bases in the middle. There are 14 residues in the CDR3. The germline V gene encodes CDR1 MNHNY and CDR2 SVGAGI (reference sequence). As DNA, the CDR3 is TGTGCCAGCAGTTACAGGGGTGGCAATCAGCCCCAGCATTTT. Its protein is CASSYRGGNQPQHF.

The chain couples TRBV6-4 to TRBJ2-1, with 10 positions matching TRBD1. Germline loops: CDR1 MRHNA, CDR2 SNTAGT. CDR3 length equals 13 residues. Germline trimming cut 8 bases from V and 4 bases from J; bases unmatched to any gene: 2. The CDR3 loop reads CASGDRGYNEQFF. The CDR3 DNA is TGTGCCAGCGGGGACAGGGGATACAATGAGCAGTTCTTC.

This clone showed up just a few times. The CDR3 loop reads CASSLGGTAYGYTF. The CDR3 DNA reads TGTGCCAGCAGCCTCGGAGGGACTGCCTATGGCTACACCTTC. The chain links TRBV7-9 to TRBJ1-2; D perhaps matches TRBD1 (5 bases). Germline V gives CDR1 SEHNR, CDR2 FQNEAQ (reference sequence). Trimming removed 5 bases at V and 4 bases at J, with 14 bases between. This CDR3 spans 14 amino acids.

This chain joins TRBV5-6 and TRBJ1-1; D unresolved. Germline loops: CDR1 SGHDT, CDR2 YYEEEE. The CDR3 has 15 amino acids. Trimming pared 2 bases from V and 1 base from J, leaving 12 bases between. The CDR3 region has the DNA TGTGCCAGCAGCTTTAAGCCGGAGAGGAACACTGAAGCTTTCTTT. This codes for CASSFKPERNTEAFF. The whole variable domain, filled in from reference TRBV5-6 and TRBJ1-1, reads DAGVTQSPTHLIKTRGQQVTLRCSPKSGHDTVSWYQQALGQGPQFIFQYYEEEERQRGNFPDRFSGHQFPNYSSELNVNALLLGDSALYLCASSFKPERNTEAFFGQGTRLTVV.

The rearrangement links TRBV6-6 to TRBJ1-6; tentatively, D is TRBD1 (6 bases). There are 14 residues in the CDR3. V gave up 6 bases and J gave up 6 bases, with 12 bases separating them. Germline V gene lookup returns CDR1 MNHNY and CDR2 SVGAGI (reference sequence). CDR3 residues: CASSSGDGNSPLHF. CDR3 nucleotide sequence: TGTGCCAGCAGCTCAGGGGATGGTAATTCACCCCTCCACTTT.

The CDR3 DNA reads TGTGCCAGCAGCCAGGTCTTTACAGGGGGGCTTACGGTAGCTTTCTTT. It specifies CASSQVFTGGLTVAFF. The V gene is TRBV4-2, the J gene TRBJ1-1, with 8 bases matching TRBD1. The length of the CDR3 is 16 residues. Germline V gives CDR1 LGHNA, CDR2 YNFKEQ. The ends lost 3 bases at V and 10 bases at J; junction bases unmatched: 16.

The J gene is TRBJ2-3, the V gene TRBV7-9, with D perhaps TRBD1 (6 bases). V was pared by 4 bases and J by 7 bases, with 9 bases between. This CDR3 is 12 amino acids long. The germline gives CDR1 SEHNR, CDR2 FQNEAQ (reference sequence). CDR3 sequence: CASSSGANTQYF. CDR3 in DNA: TGTGCCAGCAGCTCAGGGGCGAATACGCAGTATTTT.

This clone is categorized as medium-sized. The chain recombines TRBV11-3 with TRBJ2-3, with a possible D match to TRBD2 (6 bases). The length of the CDR3 is 14 residues. Germline V gives CDR1 SGHNT, CDR2 YENEEA. Trimming shortened V by 3 bases and J by 3 bases, and 10 bases separated the two germline ends. CDR3 protein: CASSFGGVTDTQYF. The DNA for the CDR3 is TGTGCCAGCAGCTTCGGAGGGGTAACAGATACGCAGTATTTT. Full variable domain (remainder filled in from reference TRBV11-3 and TRBJ2-3): EAGVVQSPRYKIIEKKQPVAFWCNPISGHNTLYWYLQNLGQGPELLIRYENEEAVDDSQLPKDRFSAERLKGVDSTLKIQPAELGDSAVYLCASSFGGVTDTQYFGPGTRLTVL.

The rearrangement uses TRBV28 and TRBJ1-2; 10 nucleotides line up with TRBD1. The ends lost 2 bases at V and 6 bases at J; junction bases unmatched: 3. This CDR3 comprises 14 residues. Germline V gene data show CDR1 as MDHEN and CDR2 as SYDVKM. The CDR3 is CASSLAGTGDGYTF. In DNA form, the CDR3 reads TGTGCCAGCAGTTTAGCCGGGACAGGGGATGGCTACACCTTC.